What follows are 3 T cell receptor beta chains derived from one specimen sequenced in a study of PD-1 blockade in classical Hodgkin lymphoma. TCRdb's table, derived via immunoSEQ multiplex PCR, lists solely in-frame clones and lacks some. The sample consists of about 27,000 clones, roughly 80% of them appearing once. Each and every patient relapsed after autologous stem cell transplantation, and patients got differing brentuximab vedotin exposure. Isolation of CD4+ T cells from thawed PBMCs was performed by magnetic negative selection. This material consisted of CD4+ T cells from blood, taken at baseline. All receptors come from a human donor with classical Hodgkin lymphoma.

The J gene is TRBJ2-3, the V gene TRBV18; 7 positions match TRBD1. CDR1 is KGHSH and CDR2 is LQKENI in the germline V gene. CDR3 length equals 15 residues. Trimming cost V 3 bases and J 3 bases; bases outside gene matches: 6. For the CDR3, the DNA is TGTGCCAGCTCACCCTACGAGGGGGCTACAGATACGCAGTATTTT. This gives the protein CASSPYEGATDTQYF.

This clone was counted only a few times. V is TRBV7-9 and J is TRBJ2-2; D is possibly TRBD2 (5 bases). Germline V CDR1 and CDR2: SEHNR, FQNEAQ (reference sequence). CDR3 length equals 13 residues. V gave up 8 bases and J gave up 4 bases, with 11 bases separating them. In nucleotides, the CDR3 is TGTGCCAGCCGGCGTGAGGGCACCGGGGAGCTGTTTTTT. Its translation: CASRREGTGELFF.

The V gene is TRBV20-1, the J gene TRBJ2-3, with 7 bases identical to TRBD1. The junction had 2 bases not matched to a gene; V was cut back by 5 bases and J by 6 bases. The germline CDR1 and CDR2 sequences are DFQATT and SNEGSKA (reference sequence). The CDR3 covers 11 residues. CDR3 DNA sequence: TGCAGTGCTCGCAGGGGGGATACGCAGTATTTT. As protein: CSARRGDTQYF.